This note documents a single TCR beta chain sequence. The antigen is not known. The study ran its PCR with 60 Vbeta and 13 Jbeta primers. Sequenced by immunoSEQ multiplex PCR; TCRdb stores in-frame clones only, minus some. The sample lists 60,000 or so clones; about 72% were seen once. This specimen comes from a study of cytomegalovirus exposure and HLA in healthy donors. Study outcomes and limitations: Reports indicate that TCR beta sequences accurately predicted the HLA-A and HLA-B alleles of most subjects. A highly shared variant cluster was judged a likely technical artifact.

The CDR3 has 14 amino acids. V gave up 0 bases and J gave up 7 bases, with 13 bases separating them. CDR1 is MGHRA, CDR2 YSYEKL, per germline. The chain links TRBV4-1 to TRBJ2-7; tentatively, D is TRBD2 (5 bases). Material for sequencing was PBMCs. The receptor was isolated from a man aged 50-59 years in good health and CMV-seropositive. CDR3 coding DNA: TGCGCCAGCAGCCAAGAAGGCCCCCGGAGGGAGCAGTACTTC. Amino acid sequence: CASSQEGPRREQYF.